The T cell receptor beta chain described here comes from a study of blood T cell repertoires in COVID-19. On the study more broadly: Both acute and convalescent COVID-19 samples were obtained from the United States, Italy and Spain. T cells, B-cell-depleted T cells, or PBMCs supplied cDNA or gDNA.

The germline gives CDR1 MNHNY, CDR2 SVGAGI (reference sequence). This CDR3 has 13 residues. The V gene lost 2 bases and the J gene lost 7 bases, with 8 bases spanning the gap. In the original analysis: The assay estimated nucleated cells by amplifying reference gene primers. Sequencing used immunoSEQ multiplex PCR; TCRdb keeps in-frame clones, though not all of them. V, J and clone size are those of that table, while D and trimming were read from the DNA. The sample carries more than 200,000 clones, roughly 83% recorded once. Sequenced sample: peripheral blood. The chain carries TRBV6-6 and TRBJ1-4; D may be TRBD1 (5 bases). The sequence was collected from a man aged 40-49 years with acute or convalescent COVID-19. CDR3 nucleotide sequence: TGTGCCAGCAGTTACCCGGGGGGTGAAAAACTGTTTTTT. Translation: CASSYPGGEKLFF.